These 18 T cell receptor beta chains share one sample of origin, sequenced in a study of cytotoxic CD8 clonotypes in ibrutinib-treated CLL. Clones were sequenced by immunoSEQ multiplex PCR, and TCRdb holds only the in-frame ones, with some missing. Of 30,000 to 40,000 clones listed, about 47% are singletons. This specimen was PBMCs, taken before ibrutinib treatment. The receptors were gathered from a human donor with chronic lymphocytic leukemia.

V and J are TRBV18 and TRBJ1-2; D call uncertain. The germline CDR1 and CDR2 sequences are KGHSH and LQKENI. Trimming shortened V by 4 bases and J by 0 bases, and 12 bases separated the two germline ends. The CDR3 has 15 residues. The CDR3, as DNA: TGTGCCAGCTCACGCGCAGCCATCACTAACTATGGCTACACCTTC. As protein: CASSRAAITNYGYTF.

The genes are TRBV5-1 and TRBJ2-5, with TRBD2 matching over 8 bases. After removal of 2 bases from V and 1 base from J, the junction contained 7 bases not matched to a gene. This CDR3 comprises 16 residues. Germline CDR1 and CDR2: SGHRS and YFSETQ. The DNA for the CDR3 is TGCGCCAGCAGCTTTTCCAGCGGGGGTTTCCAAGAGACCCAGTACTTC. Protein product: CASSFSSGGFQETQYF.

This clone has at least ten counts. The rearrangement links TRBV2 to TRBJ1-2, with no clear D. With 7 bases removed from V and 3 bases from J, the gap between germline ends came to 15 bases. Germline CDR1 SNHLY, CDR2 FYNNEI. The CDR3 runs 14 residues. The CDR3 region is CASTGVQVDYGYTF. CDR3 bases: TGTGCCAGCACTGGGGTCCAGGTCGACTATGGCTACACCTTC.

The rearrangement uses TRBV18 and TRBJ2-5; 8 bases line up with TRBD1. The trim removed 1 base at V and 4 bases at J, leaving 8 bases unmatched. The germline V gene encodes CDR1 KGHSH and CDR2 LQKENI. This CDR3 spans 16 amino acids. The CDR3 loop reads CASSPRPGGTRETQYF. CDR3 nucleotide sequence: TGTGCCAGCTCACCACGGCCAGGGGGCACGAGAGAGACCCAGTACTTC.

The chain combines TRBV10-3 with TRBJ1-2, with D hard to call. Looked up from germline, CDR1 is ENHRY and CDR2 is SYGVKD. This CDR3 contains 13 residues. The ends were cut back, 2 bases at V and 4 bases at J, with 8 bases in the middle. The CDR3 DNA reads as TGTGCCATCAGTGAGGAGCCCCCCTATGGCTACACCTTC. Amino acid sequence: CAISEEPPYGYTF.

The chain uses TRBV4-1 and TRBJ1-2; D is unresolved. Germline CDR1 is MGHRA and CDR2 is YSYEKL. The CDR3 covers 14 residues. The V end was cut by 1 base, the J end by 6 bases, with 12 bases between. The CDR3 DNA sequence: TGCGCCAGCAGCCAAGTTTCCGGGCTGGATGGCTACACCTTC. It specifies CASSQVSGLDGYTF.

The gene calls are TRBV6-6 and TRBJ1-1; D call uncertain. V lost 6 bases and J 8 bases, leaving 7 bases between the germline ends. Germline loops: CDR1 MNHNY, CDR2 SVGAGI (reference sequence). The CDR3 consists of 10 residues. The chain's CDR3 is CASRLREAFF. The CDR3 coding sequence is TGTGCCAGCAGGCTGAGGGAAGCTTTCTTT.

This clone has more than one count but fewer than ten. The genes are TRBV5-4 and TRBJ1-2; no reliable D call. CDR3 size: 15 residues. Looked up from germline, CDR1 is SGHNT and CDR2 is YYREEE (reference sequence). V lost 0 bases to trimming and J lost 4 bases, with 13 bases between them. The CDR3 sequence: CASSLVGMKFYGYTF. The DNA for the CDR3 is TGTGCCAGCAGCTTGGTGGGGATGAAATTCTATGGCTACACCTTC.

The chain joins TRBV11-3 to TRBJ2-2; no definite D call. This CDR3 contains 14 residues. Trimming removed 5 bases from V and 6 bases from J, with 13 bases in between. Germline V gene sequence: CDR1 SGHNT, CDR2 YENEEA. The CDR3 region has the DNA TGTGCCAGCAGCCCCGGGCCCGCGCCCGGGGAGCTGTTTTTT. Translated: CASSPGPAPGELFF.

This clone occurred many times. The chain employs TRBV7-9 and TRBJ2-1, with 9 bases identical to TRBD2. There are 17 residues in the CDR3. The germline CDR1 and CDR2 sequences are SEHNR and FQNEAQ (reference sequence). With 4 bases clipped from V and 1 base from J, the junction kept 8 bases outside the gene matches. As DNA, the CDR3 is TGTGCCAGCAGCTCATTTAGCGGGGGACCTTCCTACAATGAGCAGTTCTTC. It translates to CASSSFSGGPSYNEQFF.

J is TRBJ1-5 and V is TRBV6-6, with no clear D. CDR3 length equals 16 residues. Germline CDR1 MNHNY, CDR2 SVGAGI (reference sequence). Deletions cut 5 bases from V and 6 bases from J, with 20 bases between. The CDR3 DNA reads TGTGCCAGCAGTACGGCGGCAGCGCTAGGCGTTCAGCCCCAGCATTTT. As protein: CASSTAAALGVQPQHF.

The chain uses TRBV7-3 and TRBJ2-3, with 10 bases fitting TRBD2. Germline trimming cut 6 bases from V and 2 bases from J; bases unmatched to any gene: 5. This CDR3 is 15 amino acids long. Germline lookup yields CDR1 SGHTA and CDR2 FQGTGA. For the CDR3, the DNA is TGTGCCAGCAGTGAACTAGCGGGGCCCACAGATACGCAGTATTTT. As protein: CASSELAGPTDTQYF.

V usage is TRBV7-2 and J usage is TRBJ2-2; weak D call: TRBD1 (5 bases). The V and J ends lost 4 bases and 3 bases respectively, with 15 bases between them. Germline CDR1 and CDR2: SGHTA and FQGNSA. The CDR3 runs to 16 residues. CDR3 in DNA: TGTGCCAGCAGCTCCTCACAGGCCCAGCACACCGGGGAGCTGTTTTTT. This encodes CASSSSQAQHTGELFF.

This clone occurred a few times. The chain couples TRBV7-9 to TRBJ1-5; D not resolved. Between the trimmed V and J ends, which lost 1 base and 7 bases, there was a span of 5 bases. The CDR3 runs to 12 residues. Germline V lookup: CDR1 SEHNR, CDR2 FQNEAQ (reference sequence). For the CDR3, the DNA is TGTGCCAGCAGCTTAGGCGGGCAGCCCCAGCATTTT. It is translated as CASSLGGQPQHF.

V and J are TRBV5-4 and TRBJ2-7, with D perhaps matching TRBD2 (5 bases). This CDR3 has 14 amino acids. V was shortened by 3 bases and J by 0 bases, with 10 bases between the two germline ends. The germline CDR1 and CDR2 sequences are SGHNT and YYREEE (reference sequence). In DNA, the CDR3 is TGTGCCAGCAGCTCCCCAGGAGGCTCCTACGAGCAGTACTTC. Amino acids: CASSSPGGSYEQYF.

The chain combines TRBV7-3 with TRBJ2-1; TRBD1 is a possible D gene (6 bases). Trimming pared 5 bases from V and 10 bases from J, leaving 15 bases between. Per the germline V gene, CDR1 is SGHTA and CDR2 is FQGTGA. This CDR3 has 13 residues. CDR3 in amino acids: CASSTGAGTEQFF. The CDR3, as DNA: TGTGCCAGCAGCACCGGCGCCGGGACAGAGCAGTTCTTC.

This clone was counted a few times. The CDR3 spells CASSQQASGANVLTF. The CDR3 coding sequence is TGTGCCAGCAGTCAACAGGCGTCTGGGGCCAACGTCCTGACTTTC. The chain uses TRBV2 and TRBJ2-6; D possibly corresponds to TRBD1 (5 bases). In germline, CDR1 is SNHLY, CDR2 FYNNEI. CDR3 size: 15 residues. V lost 5 bases and J 1 base, leaving 9 bases between the germline ends.

This clone was detected only a few times. The chain links TRBV7-9 to TRBJ1-1, with a weak D call TRBD1 (5 bases). The V end lost 5 bases, the J end lost 2 bases, and 9 bases lay between the germline ends. Germline V gives CDR1 SEHNR, CDR2 FQNEAQ (reference sequence). The CDR3 runs 13 residues. The DNA of the CDR3 is TGTGCCAGCAGCATATGGACAAACACTGAAGCTTTCTTT. Amino acid sequence: CASSIWTNTEAFF.